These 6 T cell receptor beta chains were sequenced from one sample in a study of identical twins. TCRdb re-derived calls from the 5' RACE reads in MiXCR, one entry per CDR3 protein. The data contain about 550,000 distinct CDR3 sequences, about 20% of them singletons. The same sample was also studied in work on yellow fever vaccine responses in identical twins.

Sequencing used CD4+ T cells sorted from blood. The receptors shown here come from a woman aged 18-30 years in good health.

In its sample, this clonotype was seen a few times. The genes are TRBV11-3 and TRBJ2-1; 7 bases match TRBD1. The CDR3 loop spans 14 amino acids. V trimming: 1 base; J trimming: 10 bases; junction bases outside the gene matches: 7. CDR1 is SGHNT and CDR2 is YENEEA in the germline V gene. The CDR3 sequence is CASSLGKQGWEQFF. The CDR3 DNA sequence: TGTGCCAGCAGCTTAGGAAAACAGGGGTGGGAGCAGTTCTTC.

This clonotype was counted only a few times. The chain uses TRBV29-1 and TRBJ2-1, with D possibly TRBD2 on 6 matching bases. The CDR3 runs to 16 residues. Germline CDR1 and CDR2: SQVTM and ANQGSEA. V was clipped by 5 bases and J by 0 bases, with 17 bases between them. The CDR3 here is CSVLPAGPLSYNEQFF. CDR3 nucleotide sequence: TGCAGCGTTCTTCCAGCGGGCCCCCTCTCCTACAATGAGCAGTTCTTC.

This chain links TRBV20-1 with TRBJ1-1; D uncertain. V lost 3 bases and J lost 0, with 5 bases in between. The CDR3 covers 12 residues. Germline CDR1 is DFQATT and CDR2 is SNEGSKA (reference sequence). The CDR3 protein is CSASVLNTEAFF. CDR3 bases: TGCAGTGCTAGTGTTCTGAACACTGAAGCTTTCTTT.

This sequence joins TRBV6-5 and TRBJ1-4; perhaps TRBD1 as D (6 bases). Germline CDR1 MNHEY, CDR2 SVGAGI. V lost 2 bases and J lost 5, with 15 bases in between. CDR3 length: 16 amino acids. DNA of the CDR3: TGTGCCAGCAGTTACGGGGGGGCCGCGGGCAATGAAAAACTGTTTTTT. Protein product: CASSYGGAAGNEKLFF.

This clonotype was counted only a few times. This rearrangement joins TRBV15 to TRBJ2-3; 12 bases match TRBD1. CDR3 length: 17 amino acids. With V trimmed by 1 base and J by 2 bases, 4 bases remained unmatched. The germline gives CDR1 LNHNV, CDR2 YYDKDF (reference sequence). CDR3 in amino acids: CATSRGGTGGPTDTQYF. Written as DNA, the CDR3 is TGTGCCACCAGCAGAGGCGGGACAGGGGGCCCCACAGATACGCAGTATTTT. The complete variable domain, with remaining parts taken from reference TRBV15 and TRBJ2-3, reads DAMVIQNPRYQVTQFGKPVTLSCSQTLNHNVMYWYQQKSSQAPKLLFHYYDKDFNNEADTPDNFQSRRPNTSFCFLDIRSPGLGDTAMYLCATSRGGTGGPTDTQYFGPGTRLTVL.

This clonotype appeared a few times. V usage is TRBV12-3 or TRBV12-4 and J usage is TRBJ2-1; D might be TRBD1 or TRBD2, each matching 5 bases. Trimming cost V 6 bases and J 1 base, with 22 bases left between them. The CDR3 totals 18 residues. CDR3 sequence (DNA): TGTGCCAGCAGCCCGCACTCCCCGGGACCTACTTCCTACAATGAGCAGTTCTTC. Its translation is CASSPHSPGPTSYNEQFF.